Sequencing of this T cell receptor (beta chain) was carried out in a study of blood T cell repertoires in COVID-19. Study-level information: Sample material is recorded as cDNA or gDNA derived from T cells, B-cell-depleted T cells, or PBMCs.

Authors' analysis steps: Reference gene primer amplification gave nucleated cell count estimates. Profiling relied on immunoSEQ multiplex PCR, and the TCRdb table lists in-frame clones only, not all of them. That table is the source of V, J and clone size, and D and trimming were worked out from the DNA. The data show approximately 300,000 clones, around 90% seen once. Participants spanned ages about 18 to 90 years and resided in about two dozen US areas. The sample consisted of PBMCs or T cells enriched from blood (not recorded which). The sequence derives from a woman aged 18-29 years with acute COVID-19.

The DNA of the CDR3 is TGTGCCAGCAGCCCGGGACAGGGGACTAACACTGAAGCTTTCTTT. The encoded protein is CASSPGQGTNTEAFF. The chain has TRBV5-8 and TRBJ1-1; TRBD1 aligns across 10 bases. The CDR3 is 15 amino acids. CDR1 is SGHTS, CDR2 YDEGEE, per germline. With 4 bases clipped from V and 2 bases from J, the junction kept 5 bases outside the gene matches.